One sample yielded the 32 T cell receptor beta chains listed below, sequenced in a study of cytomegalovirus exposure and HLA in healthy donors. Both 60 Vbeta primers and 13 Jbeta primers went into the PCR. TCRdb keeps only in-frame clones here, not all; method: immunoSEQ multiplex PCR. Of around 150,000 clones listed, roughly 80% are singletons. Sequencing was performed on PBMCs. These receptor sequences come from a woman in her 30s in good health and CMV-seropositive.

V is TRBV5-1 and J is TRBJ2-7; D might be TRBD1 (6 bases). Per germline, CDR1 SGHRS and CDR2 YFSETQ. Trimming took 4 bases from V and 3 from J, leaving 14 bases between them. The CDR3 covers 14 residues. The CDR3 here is CASSQQGPGYEQYF. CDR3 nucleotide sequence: TGCGCCAGCAGCCAACAGGGCCCGGGCTACGAGCAGTACTTC.

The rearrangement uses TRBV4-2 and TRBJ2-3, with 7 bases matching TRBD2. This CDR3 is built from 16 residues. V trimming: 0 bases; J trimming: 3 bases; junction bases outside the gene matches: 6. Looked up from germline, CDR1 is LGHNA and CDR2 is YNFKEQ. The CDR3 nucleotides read TGTGCCAGCAGCCAAGACTCCCCGGGGGGAACAGATACGCAGTATTTT. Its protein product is CASSQDSPGGTDTQYF.

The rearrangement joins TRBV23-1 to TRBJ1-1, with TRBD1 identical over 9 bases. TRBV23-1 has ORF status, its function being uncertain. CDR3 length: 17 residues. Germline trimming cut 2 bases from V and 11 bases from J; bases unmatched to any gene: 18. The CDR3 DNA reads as TGCGCCAGCAGTCAAAATCCCAGTGCCTACAGGGGGCGAAAGGCTTTCTTT. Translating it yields CASSQNPSAYRGRKAFF.

CDR3 in DNA: TGTGCCAGTACGGGACAGGTGACTCAGCCCCAGCATTTT. Residues: CASTGQVTQPQHF. The chain links TRBV10-3 to TRBJ1-5; TRBD1 matches 8 bases. The CDR3 runs 13 residues. The V segment lost 10 bases and the J segment 6 bases; nucleotides outside the gene matches: 8. The germline gives CDR1 ENHRY, CDR2 SYGVKD.

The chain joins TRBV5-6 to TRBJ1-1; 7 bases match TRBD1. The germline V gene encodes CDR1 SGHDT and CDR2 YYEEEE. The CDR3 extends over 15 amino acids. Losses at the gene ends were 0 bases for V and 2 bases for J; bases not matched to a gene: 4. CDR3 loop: CASSLGQGVNTEAFF. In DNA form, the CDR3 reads TGTGCCAGCAGCTTGGGACAGGGTGTCAACACTGAAGCTTTCTTT.

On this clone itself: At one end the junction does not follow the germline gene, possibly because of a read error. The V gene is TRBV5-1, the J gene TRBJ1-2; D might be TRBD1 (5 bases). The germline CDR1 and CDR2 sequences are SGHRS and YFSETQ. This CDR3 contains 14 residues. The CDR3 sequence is CASSSSGTIFGYAF. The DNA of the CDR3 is TGCGCCAGCAGCTCCTCCGGGACTATCTTCGGCTACGCCTTC.

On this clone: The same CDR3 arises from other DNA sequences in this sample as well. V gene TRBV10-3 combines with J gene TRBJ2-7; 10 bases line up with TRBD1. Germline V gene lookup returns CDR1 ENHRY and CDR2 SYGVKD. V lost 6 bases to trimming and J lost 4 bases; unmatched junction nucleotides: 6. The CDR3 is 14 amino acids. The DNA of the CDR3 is TGTGCCATCAGCTCCGGGACAGGGGTTTACGAGCAGTACTTC. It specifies CAISSGTGVYEQYF.

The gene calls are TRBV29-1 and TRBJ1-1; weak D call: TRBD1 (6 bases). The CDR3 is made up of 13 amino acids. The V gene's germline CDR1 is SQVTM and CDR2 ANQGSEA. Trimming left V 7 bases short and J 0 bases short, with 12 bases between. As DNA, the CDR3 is TGCAGCGGTCGGACAGTGATGAACACTGAAGCTTTCTTT. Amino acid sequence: CSGRTVMNTEAFF. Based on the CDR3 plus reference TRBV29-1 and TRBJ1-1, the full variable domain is SAVISQKPSRDICQRGTSLTIQCQVDSQVTMMFWYRQQPGQSLTLIATANQGSEATYESGFVIDKFPISRPNLTFSTLTVSNMSPEDSSIYLCSGRTVMNTEAFFGQGTRLTVV.

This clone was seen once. Here the CDR3 DNA reads TGCGCCAGCAGCCAAGACCGGGCACAGGGGATTGAAGCTTTCTTT. Residues: CASSQDRAQGIEAFF. V and J are TRBV4-3 and TRBJ1-1, with 7 bases fitting TRBD1. V shed 0 bases and J 7 bases; nucleotides not matched to a gene: 8. The CDR3 has 15 amino acids. CDR1 LGHNA and CDR2 YSLEER come from the germline V gene.

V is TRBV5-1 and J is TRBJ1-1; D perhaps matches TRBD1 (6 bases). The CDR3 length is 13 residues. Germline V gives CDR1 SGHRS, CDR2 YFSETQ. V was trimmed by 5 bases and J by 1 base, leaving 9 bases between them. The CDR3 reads CASRGTSNTEAFF. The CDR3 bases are TGCGCCAGCAGAGGGACATCGAACACTGAAGCTTTCTTT.

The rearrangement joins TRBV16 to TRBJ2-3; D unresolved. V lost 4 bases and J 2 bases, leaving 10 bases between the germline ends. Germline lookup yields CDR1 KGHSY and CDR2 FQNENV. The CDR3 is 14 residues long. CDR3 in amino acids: CASSPVSLTDTQYF. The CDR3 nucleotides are TGTGCCAGCAGCCCAGTATCCCTCACAGATACGCAGTATTTT. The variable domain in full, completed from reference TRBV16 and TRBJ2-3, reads GEEVAQTPKHLVRGEGQKAKLYCAPIKGHSYVFWYQQVLKNEFKFLISFQNENVFDETGMPKERFSAKCLPNSPCSLEIQATKLEDSAVYFCASSPVSLTDTQYFGPGTRLTVL.

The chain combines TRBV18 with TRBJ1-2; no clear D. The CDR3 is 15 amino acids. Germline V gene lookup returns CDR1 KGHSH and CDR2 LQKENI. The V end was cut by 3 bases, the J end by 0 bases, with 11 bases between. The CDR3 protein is CASSPASLANYGYTF. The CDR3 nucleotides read TGTGCCAGCTCACCGGCGAGTCTAGCTAACTATGGCTACACCTTC.

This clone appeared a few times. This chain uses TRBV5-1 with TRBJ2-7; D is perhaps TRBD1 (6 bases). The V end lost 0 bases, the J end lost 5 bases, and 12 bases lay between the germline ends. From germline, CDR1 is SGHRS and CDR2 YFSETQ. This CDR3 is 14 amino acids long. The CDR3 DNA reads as TGCGCCAGCAGCTTGGCAGGGGCAGACAACGAGCAGTACTTC. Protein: CASSLAGADNEQYF.

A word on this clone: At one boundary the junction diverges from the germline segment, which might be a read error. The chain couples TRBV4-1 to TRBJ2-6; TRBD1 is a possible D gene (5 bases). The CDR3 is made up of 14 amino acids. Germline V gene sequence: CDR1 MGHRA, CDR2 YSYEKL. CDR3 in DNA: TGCGCCAGCAGCGATATAACTGGGGCCAACGGCCTGACTTTC. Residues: CASSDITGANGLTF.

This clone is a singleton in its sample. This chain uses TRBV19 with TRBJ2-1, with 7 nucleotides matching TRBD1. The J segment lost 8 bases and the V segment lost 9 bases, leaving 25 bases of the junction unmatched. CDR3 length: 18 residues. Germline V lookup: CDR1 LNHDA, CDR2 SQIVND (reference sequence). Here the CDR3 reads CARKVVNHRGSPLYEQFF. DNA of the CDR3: TGTGCCAGGAAAGTGGTAAACCACAGGGGTTCCCCACTATATGAGCAGTTCTTC.

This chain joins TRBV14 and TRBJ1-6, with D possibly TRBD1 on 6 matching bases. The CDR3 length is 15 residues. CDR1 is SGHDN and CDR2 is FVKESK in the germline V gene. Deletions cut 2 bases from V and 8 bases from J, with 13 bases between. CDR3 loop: CASSQLQGSYSPLHF. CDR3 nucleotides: TGTGCCAGCAGCCAATTGCAGGGGTCTTATTCACCCCTCCACTTT.

CDR3 nucleotide sequence: TGTGCCAGCAGCCGCGGGACAGTAGGAAACACCATATATTTT. Its translation is CASSRGTVGNTIYF. This chain uses TRBV11-2 with TRBJ1-3; TRBD1 agrees at 7 bases. The CDR3 extends over 14 amino acids. CDR1 is SGHAT, CDR2 FQNNGV, per germline. J was trimmed by 4 bases and V by 5 bases; bases with no gene match: 5.

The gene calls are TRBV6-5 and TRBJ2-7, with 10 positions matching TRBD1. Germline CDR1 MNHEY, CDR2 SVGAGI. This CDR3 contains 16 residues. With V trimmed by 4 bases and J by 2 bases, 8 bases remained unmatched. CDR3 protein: CASSLDRGRLAYEQYF. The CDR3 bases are TGTGCCAGCAGTTTGGACAGGGGGAGACTCGCCTACGAGCAGTACTTC.

CDR3 DNA: TGTGCCAGCAGCTTAACTCCAGGGAACTATGGCTACACCTTC. Translating gives CASSLTPGNYGYTF. The chain employs TRBV11-2 and TRBJ1-2; D perhaps matches TRBD1 (5 bases). V lost 2 bases and J 2 bases, leaving 9 bases between the germline ends. The germline V gene encodes CDR1 SGHAT and CDR2 FQNNGV. This CDR3 has 14 residues.

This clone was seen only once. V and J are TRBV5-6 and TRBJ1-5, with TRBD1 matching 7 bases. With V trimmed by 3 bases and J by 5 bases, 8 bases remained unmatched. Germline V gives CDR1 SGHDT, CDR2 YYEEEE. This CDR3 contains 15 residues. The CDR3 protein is CASSSTWDSYQPQHF. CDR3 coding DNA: TGTGCCAGCAGCTCCACTTGGGACAGCTATCAGCCCCAGCATTTT. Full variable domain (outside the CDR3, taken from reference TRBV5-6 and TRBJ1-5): DAGVTQSPTHLIKTRGQQVTLRCSPKSGHDTVSWYQQALGQGPQFIFQYYEEEERQRGNFPDRFSGHQFPNYSSELNVNALLLGDSALYLCASSSTWDSYQPQHFGDGTRLSIL.

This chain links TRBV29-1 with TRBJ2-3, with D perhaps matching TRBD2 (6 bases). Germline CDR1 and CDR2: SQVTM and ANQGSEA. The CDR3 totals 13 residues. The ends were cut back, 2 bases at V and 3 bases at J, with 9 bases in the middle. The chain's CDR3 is CSVELGGTDTQYF. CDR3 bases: TGCAGCGTTGAACTCGGGGGTACAGATACGCAGTATTTT.

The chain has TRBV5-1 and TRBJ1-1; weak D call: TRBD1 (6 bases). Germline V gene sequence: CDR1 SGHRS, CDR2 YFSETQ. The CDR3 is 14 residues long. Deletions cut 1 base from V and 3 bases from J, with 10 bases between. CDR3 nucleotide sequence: TGCGCCAGCAGCTTGACAGGGTTTGACACTGAAGCTTTCTTT. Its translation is CASSLTGFDTEAFF.

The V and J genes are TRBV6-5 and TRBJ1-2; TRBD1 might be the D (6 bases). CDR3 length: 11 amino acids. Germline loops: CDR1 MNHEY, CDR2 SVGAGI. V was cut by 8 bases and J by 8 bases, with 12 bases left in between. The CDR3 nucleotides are TGTGCCAGCTTAACAGGGTACGGCTACACCTTC. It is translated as CASLTGYGYTF.

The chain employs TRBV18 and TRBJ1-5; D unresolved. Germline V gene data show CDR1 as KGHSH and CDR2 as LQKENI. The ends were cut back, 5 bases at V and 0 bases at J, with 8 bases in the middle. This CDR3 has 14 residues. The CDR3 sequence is CASSSQISNQPQHF. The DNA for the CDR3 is TGTGCCAGCTCATCGCAGATTAGCAATCAGCCCCAGCATTTT.

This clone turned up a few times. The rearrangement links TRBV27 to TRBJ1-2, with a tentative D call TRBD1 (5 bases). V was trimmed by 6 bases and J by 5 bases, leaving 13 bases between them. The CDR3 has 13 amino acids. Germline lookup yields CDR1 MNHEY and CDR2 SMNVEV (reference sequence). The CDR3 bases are TGTGCCAGCAGCAGGACCAGGGATTATGGCTACACCTTC. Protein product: CASSRTRDYGYTF.

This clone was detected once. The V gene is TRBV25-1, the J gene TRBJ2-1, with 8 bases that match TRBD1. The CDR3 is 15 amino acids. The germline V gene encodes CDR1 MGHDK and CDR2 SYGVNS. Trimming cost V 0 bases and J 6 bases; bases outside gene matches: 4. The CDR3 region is CASSEYGQGANEQFF. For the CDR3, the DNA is TGTGCCAGCAGTGAATACGGGCAGGGGGCCAATGAGCAGTTCTTC. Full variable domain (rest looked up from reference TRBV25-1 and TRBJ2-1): EADIYQTPRYLVIGTGKKITLECSQTMGHDKMYWYQQDPGMELHLIHYSYGVNSTEKGDLSSESTVSRIRTEHFPLTLESARPSHTSQYLCASSEYGQGANEQFFGPGTRLTVL.

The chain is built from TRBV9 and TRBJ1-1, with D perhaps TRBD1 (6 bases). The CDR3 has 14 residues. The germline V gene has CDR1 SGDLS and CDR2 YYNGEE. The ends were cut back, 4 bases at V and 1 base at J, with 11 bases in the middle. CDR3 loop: CASSPMTGNTEAFF. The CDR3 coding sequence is TGTGCCAGCAGCCCCATGACAGGGAACACTGAAGCTTTCTTT. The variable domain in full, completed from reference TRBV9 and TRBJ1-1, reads DSGVTQTPKHLITATGQRVTLRCSPRSGDLSVYWYQQSLDQGLQFLIQYYNGEERAKGNILERFSAQQFPDLHSELNLSSLELGDSALYFCASSPMTGNTEAFFGQGTRLTVV.

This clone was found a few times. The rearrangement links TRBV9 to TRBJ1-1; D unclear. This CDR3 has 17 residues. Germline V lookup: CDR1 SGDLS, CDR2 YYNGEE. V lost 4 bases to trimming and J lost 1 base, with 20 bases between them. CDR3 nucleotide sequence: TGTGCCAGCAGCCAAGCGCGACTTCCGACCAAGAACACTGAAGCTTTCTTT. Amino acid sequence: CASSQARLPTKNTEAFF.

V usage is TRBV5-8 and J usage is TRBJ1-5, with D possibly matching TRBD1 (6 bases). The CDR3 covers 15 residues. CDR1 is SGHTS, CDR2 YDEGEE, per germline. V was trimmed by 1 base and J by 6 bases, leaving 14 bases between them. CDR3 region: CASSLSAGESQPQHF. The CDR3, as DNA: TGTGCCAGCAGCTTGTCGGCAGGGGAATCTCAGCCCCAGCATTTT.

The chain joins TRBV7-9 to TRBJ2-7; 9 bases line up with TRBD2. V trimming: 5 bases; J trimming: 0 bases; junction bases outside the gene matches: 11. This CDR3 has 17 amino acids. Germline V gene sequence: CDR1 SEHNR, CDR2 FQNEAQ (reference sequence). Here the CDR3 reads CASSADPGTSYSYEQYF. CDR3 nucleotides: TGTGCCAGCAGCGCCGATCCCGGGACTAGCTACTCCTACGAGCAGTACTTC.

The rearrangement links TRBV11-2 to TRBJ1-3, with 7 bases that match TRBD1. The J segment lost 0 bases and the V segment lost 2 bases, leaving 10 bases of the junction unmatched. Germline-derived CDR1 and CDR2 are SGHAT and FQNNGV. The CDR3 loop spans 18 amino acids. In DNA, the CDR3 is TGTGCCAGCAGCTTATTGTTAAGGGGACAGAGCTCTGGAAACACCATATATTTT. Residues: CASSLLLRGQSSGNTIYF.

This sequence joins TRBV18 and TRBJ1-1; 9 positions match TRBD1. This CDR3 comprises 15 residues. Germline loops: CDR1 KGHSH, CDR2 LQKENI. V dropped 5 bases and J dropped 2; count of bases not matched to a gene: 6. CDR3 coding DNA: TGTGCCAGCTCAGAACAGGGGGCAAGAAACACTGAAGCTTTCTTT. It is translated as CASSEQGARNTEAFF.